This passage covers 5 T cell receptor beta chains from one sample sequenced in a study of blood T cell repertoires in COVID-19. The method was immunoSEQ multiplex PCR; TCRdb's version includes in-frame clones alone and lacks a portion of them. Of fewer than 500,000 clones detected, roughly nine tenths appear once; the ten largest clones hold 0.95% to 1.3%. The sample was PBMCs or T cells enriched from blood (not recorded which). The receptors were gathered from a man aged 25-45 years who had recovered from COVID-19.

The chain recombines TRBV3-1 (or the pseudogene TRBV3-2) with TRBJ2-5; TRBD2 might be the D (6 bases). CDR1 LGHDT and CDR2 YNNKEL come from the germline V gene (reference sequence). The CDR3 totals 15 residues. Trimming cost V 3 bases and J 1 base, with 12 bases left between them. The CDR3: CASSQGGVLQETQYF. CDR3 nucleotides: TGTGCCAGCAGCCAGGGGGGAGTCCTCCAAGAGACCCAGTACTTC.

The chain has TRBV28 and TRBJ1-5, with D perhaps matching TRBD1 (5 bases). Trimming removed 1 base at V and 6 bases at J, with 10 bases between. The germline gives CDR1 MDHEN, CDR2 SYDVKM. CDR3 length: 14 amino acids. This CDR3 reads CASSLYAGGQPQHF. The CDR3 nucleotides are TGTGCCAGCAGTTTATACGCGGGGGGTCAGCCCCAGCATTTT.

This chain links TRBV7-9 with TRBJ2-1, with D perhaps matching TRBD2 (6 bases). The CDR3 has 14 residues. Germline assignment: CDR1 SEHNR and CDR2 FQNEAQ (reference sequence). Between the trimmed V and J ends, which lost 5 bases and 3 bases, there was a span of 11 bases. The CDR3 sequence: CASSRSGYYNEQFF. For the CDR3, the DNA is TGTGCCAGCAGCCGGAGCGGGTACTACAATGAGCAGTTCTTC.

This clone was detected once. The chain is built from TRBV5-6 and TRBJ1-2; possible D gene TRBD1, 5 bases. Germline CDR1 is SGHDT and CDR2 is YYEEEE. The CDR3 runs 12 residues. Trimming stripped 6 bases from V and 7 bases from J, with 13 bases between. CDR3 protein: CASNIGRAGYTF. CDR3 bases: TGTGCCAGCAACATCGGCAGGGCTGGCTACACCTTC.

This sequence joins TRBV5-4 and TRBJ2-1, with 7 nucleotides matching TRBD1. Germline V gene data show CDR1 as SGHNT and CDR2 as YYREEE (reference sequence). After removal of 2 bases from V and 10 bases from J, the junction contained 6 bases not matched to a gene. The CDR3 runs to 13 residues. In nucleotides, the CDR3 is TGTGCCAGCAGCTTACCGGGACAGCTGGAGCAGTTCTTC. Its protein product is CASSLPGQLEQFF.